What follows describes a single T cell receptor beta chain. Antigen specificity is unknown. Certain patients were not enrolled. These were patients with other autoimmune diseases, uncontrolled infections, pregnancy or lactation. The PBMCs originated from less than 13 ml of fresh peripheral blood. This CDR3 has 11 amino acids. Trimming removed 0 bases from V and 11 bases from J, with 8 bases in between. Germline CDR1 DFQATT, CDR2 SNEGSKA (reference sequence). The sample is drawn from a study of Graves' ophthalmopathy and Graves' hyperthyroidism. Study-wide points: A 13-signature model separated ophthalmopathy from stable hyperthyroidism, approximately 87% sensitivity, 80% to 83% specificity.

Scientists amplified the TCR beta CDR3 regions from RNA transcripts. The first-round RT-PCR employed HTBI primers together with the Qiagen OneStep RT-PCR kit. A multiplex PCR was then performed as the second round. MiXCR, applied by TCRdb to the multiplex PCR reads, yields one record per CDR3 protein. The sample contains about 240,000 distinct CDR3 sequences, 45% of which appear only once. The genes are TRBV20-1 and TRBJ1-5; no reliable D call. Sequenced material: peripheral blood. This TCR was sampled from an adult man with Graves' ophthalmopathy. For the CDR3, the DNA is TGCAGTGCTAGAGAGGGGTTCACCCAGCATTTT. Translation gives CSAREGFTQHF.